Presented here are 30 T cell receptor beta chains from one specimen sequenced in a study of control samples from healthy donors and cancer patients. Some clones are missing from TCRdb's copy, which holds only in-frame ones; the method was immunoSEQ multiplex PCR. The sample lists 200,000 to 250,000 clones, 90% to 95% seen once, with approximately 1.5% in the top ten. Specimen: blood. The receptor source for this set is a man over 45 in good health.

The chain recombines TRBV28 with TRBJ2-7, with TRBD1 matching 10 bases. The CDR3 consists of 13 residues. CDR1 and CDR2 (germline): MDHEN, SYDVKM. The V segment lost 8 bases and the J segment 4 bases; nucleotides outside the gene matches: 5. The CDR3 region has the DNA TGTGCCAGCGGACAGGGGGGTAGGTACGAGCAGTACTTC. Protein sequence: CASGQGGRYEQYF.

The chain has TRBV6-2 or TRBV6-3 and TRBJ1-2, with 8 nucleotides matching TRBD1. The germline gives CDR1 MNHEY, CDR2 SVGEGT. Trimming at V came to 0 bases and at J to 7 bases, leaving 7 bases not matched to a gene. CDR3 length: 15 amino acids. The CDR3: CASSYSSDRVSGYTF. The CDR3 DNA sequence: TGTGCCAGCAGTTACTCATCGGACAGGGTATCTGGCTACACCTTC.

The chain couples TRBV5-8 to TRBJ1-5; D is possibly TRBD1 (6 bases). Trimming took 3 bases from V and 5 from J, leaving 21 bases between them. The V gene's germline CDR1 is SGHTS and CDR2 YDEGEE. This CDR3 is built from 17 residues. The CDR3 protein is CASSSGMGAIADQPQHF. DNA for the CDR3: TGTGCCAGCAGCTCGGGAATGGGGGCCATAGCTGATCAGCCCCAGCATTTT.

This chain joins TRBV7-2 and TRBJ1-1; possible D gene TRBD1, 6 bases. V was shortened by 5 bases and J by 1 base, with 14 bases between the two germline ends. The CDR3 covers 15 residues. CDR1 is SGHTA, CDR2 FQGNSA, per germline. CDR3 DNA: TGTGCCAGCAGCCTAAACAGGGCCACGAACACTGAAGCTTTCTTT. It translates to CASSLNRATNTEAFF.

This chain links TRBV12-3 or TRBV12-4 with TRBJ1-4; no clear D. V dropped 3 bases and J dropped 8 bases, with 10 bases sitting between them. The CDR3 length is 13 residues. The CDR3 loop is CASSFFRREKLFF. For the CDR3, the DNA is TGTGCCAGCAGTTTCTTTCGGAGGGAAAAACTGTTTTTT.

In this sample, this clone turned up once. The chain is built from TRBV2 and TRBJ1-6; D ambiguous. The V gene lost 4 bases and the J gene lost 10 bases, with 14 bases spanning the gap. CDR1 is SNHLY, CDR2 FYNNEI, per germline. This CDR3 comprises 14 residues. In nucleotides, the CDR3 is TGTGCCAGCAGTGTGACGGTCGGCAGCTCACCCCTCCACTTT. Its protein product is CASSVTVGSSPLHF.

CDR3 sequence (DNA): TGTGCCAGCAGCCCCGGGGAGGGTCGTGGCTACACCTTC. Amino acids: CASSPGEGRGYTF. The V gene is TRBV4-2, the J gene TRBJ1-2; D is uncertain. The germline CDR1 and CDR2 sequences are LGHNA and YNFKEQ. This CDR3 is 13 amino acids long. V lost 4 bases, J lost 7 bases, and 13 bases lay in between.

The V call is TRBV27, the J call TRBJ2-7, with TRBD1 matching 7 bases. The V gene's germline CDR1 is MNHEY and CDR2 SMNVEV (reference sequence). The CDR3 is 13 amino acids. V shed 5 bases and J 4 bases; nucleotides not matched to a gene: 5. The DNA for the CDR3 is TGTGCCAGCAGTCGGGACAGCACTTACGAGCAGTACTTC. It encodes CASSRDSTYEQYF.

The chain carries TRBV2 and TRBJ2-1; no clear D gene. The CDR3 runs to 13 residues. V lost 2 bases, J lost 10 bases, and 12 bases lay in between. Looked up from germline, CDR1 is SNHLY and CDR2 is FYNNEI. The CDR3 spells CASSENGFGEQFF. Here the CDR3 DNA reads TGTGCCAGCAGTGAAAACGGGTTCGGCGAGCAGTTCTTC. Full variable domain (outside the CDR3, taken from reference TRBV2 and TRBJ2-1): EPEVTQTPSHQVTQMGQEVILRCVPISNHLYFYWYRQILGQKVEFLVSFYNNEISEKSEIFDDQFSVERPDGSNFTLKIRSTKLEDSAMYFCASSENGFGEQFFGPGTRLTVL.

The chain combines TRBV5-1 with TRBJ1-1; D is unresolved. CDR3 length: 13 residues. Germline loops: CDR1 SGHRS, CDR2 YFSETQ. Trimming stripped 1 base from V and 3 bases from J, with 7 bases between. In nucleotides, the CDR3 is TGCGCCAGCAGCTTGAAACGCGACACTGAAGCTTTCTTT. This codes for CASSLKRDTEAFF.

The rearrangement joins TRBV6-6 to TRBJ1-5, with D tentatively TRBD1 (5 bases). CDR3 length: 15 amino acids. Trimming pared 1 base from V and 5 bases from J, leaving 12 bases between. Germline assignment: CDR1 MNHNY and CDR2 SVGAGI (reference sequence). CDR3 sequence: CASSYYGGSDQPQHF. In nucleotides, the CDR3 is TGTGCCAGCAGTTACTACGGGGGGAGTGATCAGCCCCAGCATTTT.

The rearrangement links TRBV24-1 to TRBJ1-1; perhaps TRBD1 as D (5 bases). The CDR3 length is 14 residues. Deletions cut 2 bases from V and 7 bases from J, with 13 bases between. In germline, CDR1 is KGHDR, CDR2 SFDVKD. The CDR3 loop is CATSDSGYHGEAFF. DNA for the CDR3: TGTGCCACCAGTGATTCAGGGTATCATGGTGAAGCTTTCTTT.

V and J are TRBV9 and TRBJ2-3; possible D gene TRBD1, 5 bases. The V gene lost 3 bases and the J gene lost 0 bases, with 11 bases spanning the gap. CDR3 length: 15 amino acids. Germline CDR1 and CDR2: SGDLS and YYNGEE. The CDR3 DNA sequence: TGTGCCAGCAGCGAGGGGTCGTTTAGCACAGATACGCAGTATTTT. Protein: CASSEGSFSTDTQYF. The entire variable domain, with the rest obtained from reference TRBV9 and TRBJ2-3, is as follows: DSGVTQTPKHLITATGQRVTLRCSPRSGDLSVYWYQQSLDQGLQFLIQYYNGEERAKGNILERFSAQQFPDLHSELNLSSLELGDSALYFCASSEGSFSTDTQYFGPGTRLTVL.

A few counts support this clone. Additional DNA sequences in this sample encode the identical CDR3. V and J are TRBV6-2 or TRBV6-3 and TRBJ1-1; D unresolved. This CDR3 comprises 13 residues. With 0 bases removed from V and 1 base from J, the gap between germline ends came to 3 bases. Germline CDR1 MNHEY, CDR2 SVGEGT. CDR3 loop: CASSYSRNTEAFF. CDR3 nucleotides: TGTGCCAGCAGTTACTCGAGGAACACTGAAGCTTTCTTT.

The CDR3 loop is CASSLAAGITEAFF. For the CDR3, the DNA is TGTGCCAGCAGCTTAGCGGCGGGAATCACTGAAGCTTTCTTT. The chain employs TRBV7-2 and TRBJ1-1; D unclear. V was clipped by 0 bases and J by 4 bases, with 9 bases between them. The CDR3 is 14 residues long. The V gene's germline CDR1 is SGHTA and CDR2 FQGNSA.

The count of this clone is one. The sample carries other DNA sequences with the same CDR3. The chain combines TRBV5-1 with TRBJ1-6; D is unresolved. The germline V and J ends were trimmed by 0 bases and 5 bases, with 3 bases remaining between them. From germline, CDR1 is SGHRS and CDR2 YFSETQ. There are 13 residues in the CDR3. CDR3: CASSLENNSPLHF. CDR3 sequence (DNA): TGCGCCAGCAGCTTGGAAAATAATTCACCCCTCCACTTT.

The chain carries TRBV7-2 and TRBJ1-1, with TRBD1 matching 8 bases. V lost 0 bases to trimming and J lost 4 bases; unmatched junction nucleotides: 4. This CDR3 has 15 amino acids. The germline CDR1 and CDR2 sequences are SGHTA and FQGNSA. The CDR3, as DNA: TGTGCCAGCAGCTTAGCGGACAGGGTCGGCACTGAAGCTTTCTTT. Translated: CASSLADRVGTEAFF.

This sequence joins TRBV21-1 and TRBJ2-3; the table assigns TRBD2, which was not confirmed against the DNA. TRBV21-1 constitutes a pseudogene. This CDR3 is built from 12 residues. In nucleotides, the CDR3 is TGTGCCAGCAGCAATAGCGGTGCCCCTCAGTATTTT. This encodes CASSNSGAPQYF.

This sequence joins TRBV9 and TRBJ2-3; a weak D match, TRBD1 (5 bases). Trimming removed 0 bases at V and 5 bases at J, with 7 bases between. The CDR3 loop spans 13 amino acids. Germline CDR1 reads SGDLS; CDR2 reads YYNGEE. The CDR3 loop is CASSVGGRDTQYF. The DNA for the CDR3 is TGTGCCAGCAGCGTAGGGGGCAGAGATACGCAGTATTTT.

Points on this clone: Other nucleotide sequences in the sample specify the same CDR3. The rearrangement uses TRBV2 and TRBJ2-1; D ambiguous. Germline loops: CDR1 SNHLY, CDR2 FYNNEI. This CDR3 is 11 amino acids long. Deletions cut 4 bases from V and 7 bases from J, with 5 bases between. CDR3 sequence reads: CASSALNEQFF. The CDR3 DNA reads TGTGCCAGCAGTGCCCTAAATGAGCAGTTCTTC.

The chain combines TRBV6-1 with TRBJ2-7; D gene uncertain. The germline CDR1 and CDR2 sequences are MNHNS and SASEGT. The CDR3 covers 12 residues. V shed 0 bases and J shed 4 bases, with 4 bases lying between them. CDR3 sequence (DNA): TGTGCCAGCAGTGAAGCATTTTACGAGCAGTACGTC. Encoded protein: CASSEAFYEQYV.

The chain recombines TRBV7-9 with TRBJ1-5, with 9 nucleotides matching TRBD1. CDR1 and CDR2 from the germline V gene are SEHNR and FQNEAQ (reference sequence). The J segment lost 4 bases and the V segment lost 4 bases, leaving 5 bases of the junction unmatched. This CDR3 is built from 15 residues. In DNA form, the CDR3 reads TGTGCCAGCAGCTCAAAAGGACAGGGGAATCAGCCCCAGCATTTT. This sequence encodes CASSSKGQGNQPQHF.

V and J are TRBV7-2 and TRBJ1-2; 7 positions match TRBD1. V was clipped by 5 bases and J by 4 bases; unmatched bases: 13. Germline CDR1 reads SGHTA; CDR2 reads FQGNSA. CDR3 length: 16 amino acids. The CDR3 coding sequence is TGTGCCAGCAGCGCCCGGGGAGTGGACAGGATCTATGGCTACACCTTC. Amino acid sequence: CASSARGVDRIYGYTF.

V gene TRBV18 combines with J gene TRBJ2-2; D is possibly TRBD2 (6 bases). V lost 4 bases to trimming and J lost 6 bases, with 12 bases between them. Germline V CDR1 and CDR2: KGHSH, LQKENI. This CDR3 spans 14 amino acids. For the CDR3, the DNA is TGTGCCAGCTCACGAGGGACTTCCCCCGGGGAGCTGTTTTTT. Its protein product is CASSRGTSPGELFF.

V usage is TRBV5-1 and J usage is TRBJ1-1; possibly TRBD1 for D (6 bases). V lost 2 bases to trimming and J lost 1 base, with 9 bases between them. Germline V CDR1 and CDR2: SGHRS, YFSETQ. The CDR3 sequence is 14 residues long. The CDR3 DNA follows: TGCGCCAGCAGCTTCCAGGGGCAGAACACTGAAGCTTTCTTT. Residues: CASSFQGQNTEAFF.

The V gene is TRBV27, the J gene TRBJ1-4; D is uncertain. V lost 3 bases and J lost 0, with 8 bases in between. There are 15 residues in the CDR3. Looked up from germline, CDR1 is MNHEY and CDR2 is SMNVEV (reference sequence). The CDR3 coding sequence is TGTGCCAGCAGTTTCGTGGGAGCAACTAATGAAAAACTGTTTTTT. This translates into CASSFVGATNEKLFF.

This clone appeared a single time. The chain carries TRBV2 and TRBJ2-5; D is perhaps TRBD1 (6 bases). Germline V lookup: CDR1 SNHLY, CDR2 FYNNEI. There are 15 residues in the CDR3. V was pared by 3 bases and J by 3 bases, with 14 bases between. The CDR3 is CASSDRGRYEETQYF. The CDR3 DNA is TGTGCCAGCAGTGACAGGGGTCGCTATGAAGAGACCCAGTACTTC.

The chain couples TRBV13 to TRBJ2-7; no reliable D call. V lost 0 bases and J 1 base, leaving 7 bases between the germline ends. Germline V gives CDR1 PRHDT, CDR2 FYEKMQ (reference sequence). CDR3 length: 14 residues. The CDR3: CASSLGSQSYEQYV. Here the CDR3 DNA reads TGTGCCAGCAGCTTAGGTTCGCAGTCCTACGAGCAGTACGTC.

V usage is TRBV3-1 (or the pseudogene TRBV3-2) and J usage is TRBJ2-2, with D possibly being TRBD1 (5 bases). Trimming removed 6 bases from V and 6 bases from J, with 11 bases in between. The germline V gene encodes CDR1 LGHDT and CDR2 YNNKEL (reference sequence). The CDR3 has 13 residues. CDR3 DNA: TGTGCCAGCAGTCTCAGGGCGGCCGGGGAGCTGTTTTTT. Its protein is CASSLRAAGELFF.

Comment on this clone: Other nucleotide sequences in the sample specify the same CDR3. The chain couples TRBV11-3 to TRBJ2-3; D assignment may be TRBD1 or TRBD2 (5 bases each). Germline assignment: CDR1 SGHNT and CDR2 YENEEA. V was pared by 2 bases and J by 9 bases, with 12 bases between. The CDR3 spans 13 residues. CDR3 region: CASSLTRTRTQYF. DNA for the CDR3: TGTGCCAGCAGCTTAACTAGGACAAGGACGCAGTATTTT.